Shown below are 24 T cell receptor beta chains from a single sample sequenced in a study of cytomegalovirus exposure and HLA in healthy donors. The primer mix had 60 Vbeta and 13 Jbeta primers. The data were produced by immunoSEQ multiplex PCR, yet TCRdb's version contains in-frame clones alone and is incomplete. This repertoire includes about 140,000 clones. Sequencing used PBMCs. The receptors stem from a male donor in good health and CMV-seronegative.

The chain couples TRBV13 to TRBJ1-2; weak D call: TRBD1 (6 bases). There are 12 residues in the CDR3. V lost 8 bases and J lost 4, with 11 bases in between. Germline CDR1 and CDR2: PRHDT and FYEKMQ (reference sequence). CDR3 loop: CASRRRGYGYTF. CDR3 DNA sequence: TGTGCCAGCCGGCGCAGGGGCTATGGCTACACCTTC.

J is TRBJ2-1 and V is TRBV5-1; D may be TRBD2 (6 bases). The CDR3 loop spans 15 amino acids. V gave up 4 bases and J gave up 3 bases, with 14 bases separating them. Germline-derived CDR1 and CDR2 are SGHRS and YFSETQ. In DNA form, the CDR3 reads TGCGCCAGCAGCGGTATTAGCGGAGTCTACAATGAGCAGTTCTTC. Residues: CASSGISGVYNEQFF.

The V gene is TRBV11-3, the J gene TRBJ2-1, with a tentative D call TRBD2 (5 bases). CDR1 is SGHNT, CDR2 YENEEA, per germline. CDR3 length: 16 residues. Trimming removed 0 bases at V and 5 bases at J, with 14 bases between. The CDR3 spells CASSLDSVAGHNEQFF. The CDR3 DNA sequence: TGTGCCAGCAGCTTAGATTCTGTCGCGGGCCACAATGAGCAGTTCTTC. Full variable domain (outside the CDR3, taken from reference TRBV11-3 and TRBJ2-1): EAGVVQSPRYKIIEKKQPVAFWCNPISGHNTLYWYLQNLGQGPELLIRYENEEAVDDSQLPKDRFSAERLKGVDSTLKIQPAELGDSAVYLCASSLDSVAGHNEQFFGPGTRLTVL.

The V gene is TRBV29-1, the J gene TRBJ1-1; D remains ambiguous. The CDR3 covers 11 residues. Germline CDR1 is SQVTM and CDR2 is ANQGSEA. V was trimmed by 6 bases and J by 8 bases, leaving 13 bases between them. The chain's CDR3 is CSVGRGLEAFF. In DNA, the CDR3 is TGCAGCGTGGGTCGGGGTTTAGAAGCTTTCTTT.

The V and J genes are TRBV5-1 and TRBJ1-1; no reliable D call. Germline V gene sequence: CDR1 SGHRS, CDR2 YFSETQ. The CDR3 extends over 13 amino acids. V lost 7 bases to trimming and J lost 4 bases, with 14 bases between them. The CDR3 sequence is CASRPDGSTEAFF. CDR3 sequence (DNA): TGCGCCAGCCGCCCAGATGGGAGCACTGAAGCTTTCTTT. The full variable domain, its missing parts supplied by reference TRBV5-1 and TRBJ1-1, is KAGVTQTPRYLIKTRGQQVTLSCSPISGHRSVSWYQQTPGQGLQFLFEYFSETQRNKGNFPGRFSGRQFSNSRSEMNVSTLELGDSALYLCASRPDGSTEAFFGQGTRLTVV.

The chain joins TRBV6-5 to TRBJ2-3; 9 bases match TRBD1. The CDR3 contains 15 residues. Germline CDR1 is MNHEY and CDR2 is SVGAGI. Trimming took 5 bases from V and 3 from J; bases not matched to a gene: 6. The CDR3, as DNA: TGTGCCAGCAGTATAAACAGGGGGCGGACAGATACGCAGTATTTT. This gives the protein CASSINRGRTDTQYF.

The J gene is TRBJ2-5, the V gene TRBV5-1; 9 nucleotides line up with TRBD2. The V and J ends lost 0 bases and 3 bases, in that order; junction bases with no gene match: 9. The CDR3 has 17 amino acids. Germline assignment: CDR1 SGHRS and CDR2 YFSETQ. The CDR3 protein is CASSLAPAGGDKETQYF. CDR3 in DNA: TGCGCCAGCAGCTTGGCCCCAGCGGGGGGAGACAAAGAGACCCAGTACTTC.

The chain recombines TRBV29-1 with TRBJ2-5, with TRBD2 matching 9 bases. CDR1 is SQVTM, CDR2 ANQGSEA, per germline. CDR3 length: 14 amino acids. V gave up 4 bases and J gave up 5 bases; unmatched junction bases: 8. CDR3: CSVGASGTSETQYF. As DNA, the CDR3 is TGCAGCGTTGGGGCTAGCGGGACGAGTGAGACCCAGTACTTC.

The rearrangement links TRBV29-1 to TRBJ2-7; 13 bases line up with TRBD2. Trimming at V came to 4 bases and at J to 5 bases, leaving 2 bases not matched to a gene. This CDR3 spans 13 amino acids. Germline CDR1 SQVTM, CDR2 ANQGSEA. CDR3 in amino acids: CSVAGLAGDEQYF. The CDR3 bases are TGCAGCGTTGCCGGACTAGCGGGAGACGAGCAGTACTTC.

The rearrangement links TRBV7-9 to TRBJ2-1; 14 bases align to TRBD2. Germline CDR1 reads SEHNR; CDR2 reads FQNEAQ (reference sequence). Trimming removed 2 bases from V and 7 bases from J; junction bases left unmatched: 10. This CDR3 is built from 18 residues. The CDR3 sequence: CASSLRGTSGSPQNEQFF. CDR3 nucleotides: TGTGCCAGCAGCTTACGCGGGACTAGCGGGAGCCCCCAGAATGAGCAGTTCTTC.

The CDR3 DNA follows: TGTGCCAGCAGTTACTCGGGTAATGGGAGAAACTATGGCTACACCTTC. This gives the protein CASSYSGNGRNYGYTF. V and J are TRBV6-5 and TRBJ1-2; no reliable D call. The V end was cut by 0 bases, the J end by 2 bases, with 13 bases between. This CDR3 spans 16 amino acids. Germline V gene data show CDR1 as MNHEY and CDR2 as SVGAGI.

The V and J genes are TRBV19 and TRBJ1-1, with D possibly TRBD1 on 5 matching bases. CDR3 length equals 11 residues. The ends were cut back, 9 bases at V and 7 bases at J, with 12 bases in the middle. Germline-derived CDR1 and CDR2 are LNHDA and SQIVND (reference sequence). CDR3 region: CASWGVGEAFF. DNA of the CDR3: TGTGCCAGCTGGGGGGTAGGTGAAGCTTTCTTT.

The rearrangement uses TRBV29-1 and TRBJ2-7, with TRBD2 matching over 8 bases. The V gene's germline CDR1 is SQVTM and CDR2 ANQGSEA. The CDR3 runs 15 residues. Trimming took 0 bases from V and 3 from J; bases not matched to a gene: 7. The CDR3 DNA follows: TGCAGCGTTGAAGACGCTTTCCGGGGGGGCTACGAGCAGTACTTC. It specifies CSVEDAFRGGYEQYF.

The chain joins TRBV29-1 to TRBJ2-2; the D gene is possibly TRBD1 (5 bases). Deletions cut 2 bases from V and 1 base from J, with 8 bases between. CDR3 length: 14 amino acids. From germline, CDR1 is SQVTM and CDR2 ANQGSEA. DNA for the CDR3: TGCAGCGTTGAAAACAGGATGAACACCGGGGAGCTGTTTTTT. It encodes CSVENRMNTGELFF.

The J gene is TRBJ2-7, the V gene TRBV10-3, with 8 bases matching TRBD1. This CDR3 has 15 residues. The junction had 8 bases not matched to a gene; V was cut back by 3 bases and J by 4 bases. Per the germline V gene, CDR1 is ENHRY and CDR2 is SYGVKD. In DNA form, the CDR3 reads TGTGCCATCAGTGACCGGGACAGGAGGATATACGAGCAGTACTTC. Amino acids: CAISDRDRRIYEQYF.

The chain joins TRBV9 to TRBJ1-1; a weak D match, TRBD1 (6 bases). The ends were cut back, 2 bases at V and 6 bases at J, with 14 bases in the middle. The CDR3 is 14 residues long. CDR1 SGDLS and CDR2 YYNGEE come from the germline V gene. The DNA for the CDR3 is TGTGCCAGCAGCGTTAGGGGGACCCTCGCTGAAGCTTTCTTT. Its protein product is CASSVRGTLAEAFF.

For this clone: The sample has other DNA sequences that encode this CDR3 too. This rearrangement joins TRBV10-3 to TRBJ1-2; 7 bases line up with TRBD1. The V gene end was trimmed by 6 bases and the J gene end by 3 bases; junction bases not matched to a gene: 7. Germline CDR1 reads ENHRY; CDR2 reads SYGVKD. The CDR3 consists of 14 residues. The CDR3 sequence: CAIRRDRADYGYTF. As DNA, the CDR3 is TGTGCCATCAGGCGAGACAGGGCCGACTATGGCTACACCTTC.

The chain has TRBV28 and TRBJ1-1, with 7 nucleotides matching TRBD1. The V and J ends lost 10 bases and 11 bases, in that order; junction bases with no gene match: 13. CDR3 length equals 12 residues. CDR1 and CDR2 (germline): MDHEN, SYDVKM. CDR3 region: CATEDRDLGAFF. The CDR3 nucleotides read TGTGCCACCGAAGACAGGGACCTCGGGGCTTTCTTT.

The V and J genes are TRBV6-6 and TRBJ1-2, with D possibly being TRBD1 (5 bases). Per germline, CDR1 MNHNY and CDR2 SVGAGI (reference sequence). The V gene lost 0 bases and the J gene lost 5 bases, with 10 bases spanning the gap. The CDR3 is 14 residues long. CDR3 in amino acids: CASSYSGGSYGYTF. The CDR3 coding sequence is TGTGCCAGCAGTTACTCTGGGGGGTCGTATGGCTACACCTTC.

The chain employs TRBV6-5 and TRBJ1-2, with D unresolved. CDR1 and CDR2 (germline): MNHEY, SVGAGI. There are 13 residues in the CDR3. The germline V and J ends were trimmed by 3 bases and 7 bases, with 12 bases remaining between them. In DNA, the CDR3 is TGTGCCAGCAGTTATGCGGGTGTGCGTGGCTACACCTTC. Protein sequence: CASSYAGVRGYTF.

V gene TRBV5-8 combines with J gene TRBJ2-7; 7 positions match TRBD1. The germline CDR1 and CDR2 sequences are SGHTS and YDEGEE. The V and J ends lost 4 bases and 7 bases, in that order; junction bases with no gene match: 8. The CDR3 is 13 amino acids. The CDR3 loop is CASSPGTDWEQYF. The CDR3 nucleotides are TGTGCCAGCAGCCCCGGGACAGACTGGGAGCAGTACTTC.

The chain uses TRBV10-3 and TRBJ1-5; a weak D match, TRBD1 (6 bases). CDR3 size: 15 residues. Trimming shortened V by 3 bases and J by 3 bases, and 12 bases separated the two germline ends. Germline CDR1 and CDR2: ENHRY and SYGVKD. The CDR3 is CAISEAGTFNQPQHF. As DNA, the CDR3 is TGTGCCATCAGTGAAGCCGGGACATTCAATCAGCCCCAGCATTTT.

As DNA, the CDR3 is TGTGCCTGGAGTGCCCTAAAATGGCGGGGGGGTGGAGATACGCAGTATTTT. Its protein is CAWSALKWRGGGDTQYF. V is TRBV30 and J is TRBJ2-3; TRBD2 agrees at 9 bases. Germline V gene lookup returns CDR1 GTSNPN and CDR2 SVGIG (reference sequence). This CDR3 has 17 residues. V was clipped by 1 base and J by 5 bases; unmatched bases: 13.

The CDR3 loop reads CASSPGLAGGPERNTGELFF. The CDR3 coding sequence is TGTGCCAGCTCACCAGGACTAGCGGGGGGGCCAGAAAGGAACACCGGGGAGCTGTTTTTT. V gene TRBV18 combines with J gene TRBJ2-2; the match to TRBD2 covers 15 bases. This CDR3 is 20 amino acids long. V lost 2 bases, J lost 1 base, and 8 bases stayed unmatched. Germline V gene sequence: CDR1 KGHSH, CDR2 LQKENI.